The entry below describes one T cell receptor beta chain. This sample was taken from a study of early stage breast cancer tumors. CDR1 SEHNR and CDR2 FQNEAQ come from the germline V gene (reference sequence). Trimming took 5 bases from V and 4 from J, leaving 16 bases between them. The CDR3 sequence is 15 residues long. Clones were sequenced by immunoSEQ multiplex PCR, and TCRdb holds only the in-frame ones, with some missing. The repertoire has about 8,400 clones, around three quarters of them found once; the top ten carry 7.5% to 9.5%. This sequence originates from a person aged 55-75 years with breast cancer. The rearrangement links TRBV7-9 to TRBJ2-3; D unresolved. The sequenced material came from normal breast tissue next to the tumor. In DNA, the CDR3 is TGTGCCAGCAGCCTCGGACCCATCGCTTCAGATACGCAGTATTTT. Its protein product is CASSLGPIASDTQYF.